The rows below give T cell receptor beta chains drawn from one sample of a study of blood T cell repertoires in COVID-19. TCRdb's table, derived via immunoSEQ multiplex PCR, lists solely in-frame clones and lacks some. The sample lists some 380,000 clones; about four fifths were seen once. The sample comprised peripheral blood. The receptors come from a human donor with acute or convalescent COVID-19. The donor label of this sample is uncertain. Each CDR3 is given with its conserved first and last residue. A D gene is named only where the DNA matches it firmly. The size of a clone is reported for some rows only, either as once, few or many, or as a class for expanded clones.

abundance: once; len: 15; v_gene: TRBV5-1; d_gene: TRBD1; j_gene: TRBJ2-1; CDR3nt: TGCGCCAGCAGCGTGGACAGGGGGCTTTACAATGAGCAGTTCTTC; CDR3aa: CASSVDRGLYNEQFF
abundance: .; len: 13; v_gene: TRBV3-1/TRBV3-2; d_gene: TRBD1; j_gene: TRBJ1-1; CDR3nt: TGTGCCAGCAGAATAACAGGGGGCTTAGAAGCTTTCTTT; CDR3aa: CASRITGGLEAFF
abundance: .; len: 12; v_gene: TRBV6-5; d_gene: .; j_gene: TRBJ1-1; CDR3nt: TGTGCCAGCAAACAGGGTCTCACTGAAGCTTTCTTT; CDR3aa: CASKQGLTEAFF
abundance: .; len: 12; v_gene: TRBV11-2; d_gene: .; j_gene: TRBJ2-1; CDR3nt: TGTGCCAGCAGCTTAGTTCCTGGCGAGCAGTTCTTC; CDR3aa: CASSLVPGEQFF
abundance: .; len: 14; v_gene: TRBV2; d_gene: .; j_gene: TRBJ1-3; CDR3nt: TGTGCCAGCAGCAGGGACTACTCTGGAAACACCATATATTTT; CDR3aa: CASSRDYSGNTIYF
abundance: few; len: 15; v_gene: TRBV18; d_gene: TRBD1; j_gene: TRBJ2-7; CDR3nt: TGTGCCAGCTCACCCCAGCGGACAGGGGTCCACGAGCAGTACTTC; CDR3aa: CASSPQRTGVHEQYF
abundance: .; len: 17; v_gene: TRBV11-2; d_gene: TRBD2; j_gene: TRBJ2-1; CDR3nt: TGTGCCAGCCGGGGACTAGCGGGGGGAGCGGGCTACAATGAGCAGTTCTTC; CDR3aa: CASRGLAGGAGYNEQFF
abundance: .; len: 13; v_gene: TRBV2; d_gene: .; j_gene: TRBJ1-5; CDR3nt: TGTGCCAGCAGTGTAAATAGCAATCAGCCCCAGCATTTT; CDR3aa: CASSVNSNQPQHF
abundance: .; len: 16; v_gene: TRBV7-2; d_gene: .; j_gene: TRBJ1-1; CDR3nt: TGTGCCACCCGGGAGGGGTCTGGGGTAAGGAACACTGAAGCTTTCTTT; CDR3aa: CATREGSGVRNTEAFF
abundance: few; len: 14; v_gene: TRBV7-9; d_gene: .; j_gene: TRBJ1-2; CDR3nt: TGTGCCAGCAGCTTAGGGGCAGGGAACTATGGCTACACCTTC; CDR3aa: CASSLGAGNYGYTF
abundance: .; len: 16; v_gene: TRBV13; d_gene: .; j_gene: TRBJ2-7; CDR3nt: TGTGCCAGCAGACTCATGGGTGACACCGATTCCGACGAGCAGTACTTC; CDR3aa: CASRLMGDTDSDEQYF
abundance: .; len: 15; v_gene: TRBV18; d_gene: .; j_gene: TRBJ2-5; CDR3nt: TGTGCCAGCTCACCCTATCAGGCTCAGGGCGAGACCCAGTACTTC; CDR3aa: CASSPYQAQGETQYF
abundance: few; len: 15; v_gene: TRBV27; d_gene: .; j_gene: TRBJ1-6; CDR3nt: TGTGCCAGACAGACCCCCCTGGGCGGGATCCGAACCCTCCACTTT; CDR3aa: CARQTPLGGIRTLHF
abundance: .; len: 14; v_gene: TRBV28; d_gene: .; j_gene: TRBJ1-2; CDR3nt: TGTGCCAGCAAAATCCTTCCGGGCCCGGGGGGCTACACCTTC; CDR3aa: CASKILPGPGGYTF
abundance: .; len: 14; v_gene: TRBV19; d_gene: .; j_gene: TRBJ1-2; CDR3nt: TGTACCAGTAGTATAGATTTGCGAGGAGGAGGCTACACCTTC; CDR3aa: CTSSIDLRGGGYTF
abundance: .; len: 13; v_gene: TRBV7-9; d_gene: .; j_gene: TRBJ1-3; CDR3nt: TGTGCCAGCTGGGGGACTGCTGGAAACACCATATATTTT; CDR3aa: CASWGTAGNTIYF
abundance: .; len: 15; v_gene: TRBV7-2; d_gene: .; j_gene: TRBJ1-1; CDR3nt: TGTGCCAGCAGTATATGGGGCGGTGGGAACACTGAAGCTTTCTTT; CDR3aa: CASSIWGGGNTEAFF
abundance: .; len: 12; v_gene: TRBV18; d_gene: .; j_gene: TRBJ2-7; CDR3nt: TGTGCCAGCTCACCCGGAGGCTACGAGCAGTACTTC; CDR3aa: CASSPGGYEQYF
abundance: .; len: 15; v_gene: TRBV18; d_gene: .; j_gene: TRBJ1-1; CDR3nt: TGTGCCAGCTCACCACTCGGGGAGGGGAACACTGAAGCTTTCTTT; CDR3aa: CASSPLGEGNTEAFF
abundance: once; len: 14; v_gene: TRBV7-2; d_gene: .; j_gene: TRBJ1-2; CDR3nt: TGTGCCAGCAGCTTAGATGGCAGGGTCTATGGCTACACCTTC; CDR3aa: CASSLDGRVYGYTF
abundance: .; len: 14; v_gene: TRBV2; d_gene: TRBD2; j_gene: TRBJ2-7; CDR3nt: TGTGCCAGCAGTGCGGGCGGGAGCTCCTACGAGCAGTACTTC; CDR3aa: CASSAGGSSYEQYF
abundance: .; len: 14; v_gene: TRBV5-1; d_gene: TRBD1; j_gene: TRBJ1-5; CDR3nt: TGCGCCAGCAGCCCGGACAGGGGGCATCAGCCCCAGCATTTT; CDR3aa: CASSPDRGHQPQHF
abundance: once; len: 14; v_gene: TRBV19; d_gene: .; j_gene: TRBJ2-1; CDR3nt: TGTGCCAGTAGTCCCTCCCCAGGGCGTCTGGAGCAGTTCTTC; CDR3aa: CASSPSPGRLEQFF
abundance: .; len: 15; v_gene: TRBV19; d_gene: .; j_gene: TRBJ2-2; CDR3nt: TGTGCCAGTAGTATCCCCACATACAACACCGGGGAGCTGTTTTTT; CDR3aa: CASSIPTYNTGELFF
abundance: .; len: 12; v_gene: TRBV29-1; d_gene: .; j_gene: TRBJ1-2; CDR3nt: TGCAGCGTTGAGGCAGGGCCCGGGGGCTACACCTTC; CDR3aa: CSVEAGPGGYTF
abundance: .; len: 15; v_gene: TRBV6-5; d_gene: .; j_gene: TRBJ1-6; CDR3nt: TGTGCCAGCAGTTACTCGGGCAACTCCAATTCACCCCTCCACTTT; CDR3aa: CASSYSGNSNSPLHF
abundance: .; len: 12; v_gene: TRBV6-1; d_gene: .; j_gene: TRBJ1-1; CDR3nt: TGTGCCAGCAGTGAAAGGGGCGGTGAAGCTTTCTTT; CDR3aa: CASSERGGEAFF
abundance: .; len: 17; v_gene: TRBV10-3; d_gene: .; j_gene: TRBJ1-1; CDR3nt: TGTGCCATGTCCGGGACACCTCCCTCTTTTTTGGGAACTGAAGCTTTCTTT; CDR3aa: CAMSGTPPSFLGTEAFF
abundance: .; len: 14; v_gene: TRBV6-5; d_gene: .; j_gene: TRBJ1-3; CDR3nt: TGTGCCAGCAGCAATATTGCAGCTGGAAACACCATATATTTT; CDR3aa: CASSNIAAGNTIYF
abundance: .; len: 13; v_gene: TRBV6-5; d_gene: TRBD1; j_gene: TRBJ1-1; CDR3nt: TGTGCCAGCCAGGGGGCGCGGAACACTGAAGCTTTCTTT; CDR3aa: CASQGARNTEAFF
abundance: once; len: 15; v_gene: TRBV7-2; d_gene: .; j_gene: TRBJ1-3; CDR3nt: TGTGCCAGCAGCTTAACAGCCATTTCTGGAAACACCATATATTTT; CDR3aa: CASSLTAISGNTIYF
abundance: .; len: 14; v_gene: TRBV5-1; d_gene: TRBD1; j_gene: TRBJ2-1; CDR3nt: TGCGCCAGCAGCCTCGGGACAGACTACAATGAGCAGTTCTTC; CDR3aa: CASSLGTDYNEQFF
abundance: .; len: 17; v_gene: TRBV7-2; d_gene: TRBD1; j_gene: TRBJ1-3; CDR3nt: TGTGCCAGCAGCTCCATGAGAAGGACAGGGTTTGGAAACACCATATATTTT; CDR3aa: CASSSMRRTGFGNTIYF
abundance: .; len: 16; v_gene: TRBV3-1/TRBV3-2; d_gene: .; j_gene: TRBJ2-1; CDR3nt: TGTGCCAGCAGCCTCTCGCGGCGGTCTCTGAGCGATGAGCAGTTCTTC; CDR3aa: CASSLSRRSLSDEQFF
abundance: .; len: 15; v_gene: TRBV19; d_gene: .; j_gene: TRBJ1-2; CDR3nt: TGTGCCAGTAGTATCTCAGGGGCTGAACGATATGGCTACACCTTC; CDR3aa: CASSISGAERYGYTF
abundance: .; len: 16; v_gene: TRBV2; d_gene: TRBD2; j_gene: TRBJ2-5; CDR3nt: TGTGCCAGCAGCTTGGGACTAGCGGGGCCCCAAGAGACCCAGTACTTC; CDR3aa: CASSLGLAGPQETQYF
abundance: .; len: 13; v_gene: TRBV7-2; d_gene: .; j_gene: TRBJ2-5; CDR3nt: TGTGCCAGCAGCTTAGGTGGCAGGGAGACCCAGTACTTC; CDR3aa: CASSLGGRETQYF
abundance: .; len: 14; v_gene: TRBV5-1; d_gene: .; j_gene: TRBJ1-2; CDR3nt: TGCGCCAGCAGCTTCGAGGGATCTAACTATGGCTACACCTTC; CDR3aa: CASSFEGSNYGYTF
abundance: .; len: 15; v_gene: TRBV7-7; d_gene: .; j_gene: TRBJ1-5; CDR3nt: TGTGCCAGCAGCGCCCCCGGGACATCTTCAGCCCGTGAGCATTTT; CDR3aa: CASSAPGTSSAREHF
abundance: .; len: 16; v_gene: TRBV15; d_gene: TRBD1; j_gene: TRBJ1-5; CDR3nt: TGTGCCACCAGCAGAGATGTGACAGGGGGCGGTCAGCCCCAGCATTTT; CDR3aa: CATSRDVTGGGQPQHF
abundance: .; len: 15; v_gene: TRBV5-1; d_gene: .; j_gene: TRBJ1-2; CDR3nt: TGCGCCAGCAGCTTGTTTGGCCTTTCAGACTATGGCTACACCTTC; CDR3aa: CASSLFGLSDYGYTF
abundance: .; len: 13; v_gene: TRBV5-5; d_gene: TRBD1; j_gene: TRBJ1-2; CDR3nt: TGTGCCAGCAGCAGGACAGGCGACTATGGCTACACCTTC; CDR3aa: CASSRTGDYGYTF
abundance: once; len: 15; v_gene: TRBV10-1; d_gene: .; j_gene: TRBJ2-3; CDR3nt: TGCGCCAGCAGTGAGTCGACTCTAGCCCCAGATACGCAGTATTTT; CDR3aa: CASSESTLAPDTQYF
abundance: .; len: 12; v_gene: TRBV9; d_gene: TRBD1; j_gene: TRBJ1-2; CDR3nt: TGTGCCAGCAGCGTCTACAGGGGTGGCTACACCTTC; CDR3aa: CASSVYRGGYTF
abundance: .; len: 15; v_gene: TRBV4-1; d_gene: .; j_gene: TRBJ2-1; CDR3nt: TGCGCCAGCAGCCAAGCGGACACGATACAGGGTGAGCAGTTCTTC; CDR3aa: CASSQADTIQGEQFF
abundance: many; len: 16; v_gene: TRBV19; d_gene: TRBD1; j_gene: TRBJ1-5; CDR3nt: TGTGCCAGTAGTATCCTGGGACAGGGGGCTGCTCAGCCCCAGCATTTT; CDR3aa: CASSILGQGAAQPQHF
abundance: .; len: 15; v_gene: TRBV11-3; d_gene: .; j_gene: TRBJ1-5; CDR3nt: TGTGCCAGCATTCAACCCCTAATCCGCAATCAGCCCCAGCATTTT; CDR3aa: CASIQPLIRNQPQHF
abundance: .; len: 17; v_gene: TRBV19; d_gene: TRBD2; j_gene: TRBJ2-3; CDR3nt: TGTGCCAGTAGTAGTCCACCGGGACTAGCGGGAGACAGTACGCAGTATTTT; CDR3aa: CASSSPPGLAGDSTQYF
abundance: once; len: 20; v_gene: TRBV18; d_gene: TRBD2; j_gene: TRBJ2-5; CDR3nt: TGTGCCAGCTCACCACCTTTTATCGCTAGCGGGAGGCTCGGCCAAGAGACCCAGTACTTC; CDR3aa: CASSPPFIASGRLGQETQYF
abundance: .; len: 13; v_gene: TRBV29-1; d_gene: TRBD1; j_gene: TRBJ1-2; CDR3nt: TGCAGCGACCTAGGGGGCGCCGGCTATGGCTACACCTTC; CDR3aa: CSDLGGAGYGYTF
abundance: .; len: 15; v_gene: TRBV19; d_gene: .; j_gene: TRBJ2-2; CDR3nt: TGTGCCAGTAGTATAGCGGGGAGTGGTTCCGGGGAGCTGTTTTTT; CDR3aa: CASSIAGSGSGELFF
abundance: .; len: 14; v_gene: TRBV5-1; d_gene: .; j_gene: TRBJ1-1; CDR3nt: TGCGCCAGCACCCGACTGGCCCCCTCCACTGAAGCTTTCTTT; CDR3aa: CASTRLAPSTEAFF